The 29 T cell receptor beta chains presented below share a single source sample, sequenced in a study of T cell repertoires in cytomegalovirus infection. TCRdb used MiXCR to reprocess the reads, holding one entry per CDR3 protein. The table lists under 200,000 distinct CDR3 sequences, about 20% of them singletons. These receptors lack a known antigen. Sample: CD8+ T cells from cultured PBMCs, taken from culture after CMV antigen stimulation. The receptor set was obtained from a human donor in good health (CMV status not recorded). Some clones in this sample may be carry-over from other donors' samples.

This rearrangement joins TRBV6-6 to TRBJ1-1; 11 positions match TRBD1. CDR3 length: 14 amino acids. V lost 7 bases, J lost 5 bases, and 6 bases stayed unmatched. Germline CDR1 and CDR2: MNHNY and SVGAGI (reference sequence). CDR3 nucleotide sequence: TGTGCCAGCACCTTGGACAGGGGGCGGACTGAAGCTTTCTTT. Encoded protein: CASTLDRGRTEAFF.

The V and J genes are TRBV6-2 or TRBV6-3 and TRBJ1-1; possible D gene TRBD1, 5 bases. Trimming cost V 1 base and J 4 bases, with 7 bases left between them. Per the germline V gene, CDR1 is MNHEY and CDR2 is SVGEGT. This CDR3 comprises 13 residues. CDR3 amino acids: CASSYYGATEAFF. The DNA of the CDR3 is TGTGCCAGCAGTTACTACGGGGCCACTGAAGCTTTCTTT.

This clonotype occurred a few times. This chain links TRBV6-5 with TRBJ2-7; 10 positions match TRBD2. Germline CDR1 and CDR2: MNHEY and SVGAGI. This CDR3 spans 16 amino acids. V trimming: 0 bases; J trimming: 5 bases; junction bases outside the gene matches: 7. The CDR3 coding sequence is TGTGCCAGCAGTTACTCAGAGAGCGGGGGGGCCGACGAGCAGTACTTC. This encodes CASSYSESGGADEQYF.

V gene TRBV7-2 combines with J gene TRBJ2-7; D unresolved. The length of the CDR3 is 16 residues. With 2 bases removed from V and 1 base from J, the gap between germline ends came to 15 bases. CDR1 is SGHTA and CDR2 is FQGNSA in the germline V gene. The CDR3 here is CASSLHGLLGSYEQYF. The CDR3 DNA reads TGTGCCAGCAGCTTACACGGCCTTCTCGGGTCCTACGAGCAGTACTTC.

Only a few counts were recorded for this clonotype. The V call is TRBV6-2 or TRBV6-3, the J call TRBJ2-7; D is possibly TRBD1 (6 bases). Germline V gene sequence: CDR1 MNHEY, CDR2 SVGEGT. The CDR3 is made up of 14 amino acids. Trimming stripped 8 bases from V and 3 bases from J, with 17 bases between. The CDR3 protein is CASCHGTMFYEQYF. In DNA form, the CDR3 reads TGTGCCAGCTGTCATGGGACAATGTTCTACGAGCAGTACTTC.

This sequence joins TRBV20-1 and TRBJ2-1; 8 positions match TRBD2. Germline CDR1 DFQATT, CDR2 SNEGSKA (reference sequence). Trimming at V came to 6 bases and at J to 5 bases, leaving 12 bases not matched to a gene. This CDR3 region has 15 residues. This CDR3 is CSAKGLVGIHNEQFF. The DNA of the CDR3 is TGCAGTGCGAAGGGACTAGTTGGTATCCACAATGAGCAGTTCTTC.

The chain joins TRBV28 to TRBJ2-3; the match to TRBD2 covers 10 bases. V dropped 8 bases and J dropped 0; count of bases not matched to a gene: 8. The length of the CDR3 is 16 residues. Looked up from germline, CDR1 is MDHEN and CDR2 is SYDVKM. DNA for the CDR3: TGTGCCAGCGGGGAGGGACTAGCGTCTAGCACAGATACGCAGTATTTT. Protein sequence: CASGEGLASSTDTQYF. The full variable domain, with the rest looked up from reference TRBV28 and TRBJ2-3, is DVKVTQSSRYLVKRTGEKVFLECVQDMDHENMFWYRQDPGLGLRLIYFSYDVKMKEKGDIPEGYSVSREKKERFSLILESASTNQTSMYLCASGEGLASSTDTQYFGPGTRLTVL.

This clonotype was counted only a few times. The chain combines TRBV14 with TRBJ1-1; no definite D call. Germline CDR1 and CDR2: SGHDN and FVKESK. Trimming pared 0 bases from V and 4 bases from J, leaving 3 bases between. There are 12 residues in the CDR3. This CDR3 is CASSQDITEAFF. The CDR3 coding sequence is TGTGCCAGCAGCCAAGATATCACTGAAGCTTTCTTT.

This clonotype has only one observation. The chain combines TRBV4-2 with TRBJ1-2, with D possibly matching TRBD1 (5 bases). CDR3 size: 17 residues. V was cut by 6 bases and J by 7 bases, with 27 bases left in between. In germline, CDR1 is LGHNA, CDR2 YNFKEQ. The CDR3 here is CASRGAGLDPRGFGYTF. In nucleotides, the CDR3 is TGTGCCAGCAGGGGCGCGGGGCTGGACCCACGGGGGTTTGGCTACACCTTC.

Here the CDR3 DNA reads TGTGCCAGCAGTTCAGTGCAGGCGGTTTCACCCCTCCACTTT. Protein: CASSSVQAVSPLHF. V usage is TRBV6-2 or TRBV6-3 and J usage is TRBJ1-6; D remains ambiguous. Trimming stripped 4 bases from V and 9 bases from J, with 13 bases between. CDR3 size: 14 residues. Germline V gene sequence: CDR1 MNHEY, CDR2 SVGEGT.

Ten or more counts support this clonotype. This rearrangement joins TRBV5-8 to TRBJ2-2; TRBD1 aligns across 7 bases. This CDR3 is built from 15 residues. The trim removed 4 bases at V and 7 bases at J, leaving 10 bases unmatched. The germline V gene encodes CDR1 SGHTS and CDR2 YDEGEE. The CDR3 is CASSRQTGFGGELFF. CDR3 in DNA: TGTGCCAGCAGCAGACAGACAGGGTTCGGCGGGGAGCTGTTTTTT.

The chain combines TRBV4-3 with TRBJ2-3; 10 bases align to TRBD1. J gave up 0 bases and V 3 bases, and 3 bases lay outside the gene matches. The CDR3 covers 16 residues. CDR1 is LGHNA, CDR2 YSLEER, per germline. CDR3 nucleotides: TGCGCCAGCAGCCACGGGGGACAGGGGAGCACAGATACGCAGTATTTT. Residues: CASSHGGQGSTDTQYF.

This clonotype showed up just a few times. This chain connects TRBV7-2 to TRBJ2-7; TRBD2 is a possible D gene (7 bases). Germline CDR1 reads SGHTA; CDR2 reads FQGNSA. This CDR3 is built from 15 residues. V was pared by 1 base and J by 6 bases, with 16 bases between. The CDR3 coding sequence is TGTGCCAGCAGCTTAGGGGTCGGGGGGCAAGGCGAGCAGTACTTC. It translates to CASSLGVGGQGEQYF.

The rearrangement links TRBV7-6 to TRBJ1-5, with unresolved D. CDR3 length: 13 residues. The V end was cut by 5 bases, the J end by 3 bases, with 8 bases between. CDR1 and CDR2 (germline): SGHVS, FNYEAQ. The CDR3 coding sequence is TGTGCCAGCAGCCCTTCCCCCAATCAGCCCCAGCATTTT. Translated, it gives CASSPSPNQPQHF.

The chain carries TRBV5-1 and TRBJ2-5, with 13 bases matching TRBD2. The CDR3 consists of 18 residues. In germline, CDR1 is SGHRS, CDR2 YFSETQ. V shed 2 bases and J 1 base; nucleotides not matched to a gene: 8. The CDR3, as DNA: TGCGCCAGCAGCTTAGATTACGGGACTAGCGGGGTCCAAGAGACCCAGTACTTC. This encodes CASSLDYGTSGVQETQYF.

Only a few counts were recorded for this clonotype. The chain joins TRBV7-9 to TRBJ1-4, with 11 bases lining up with TRBD1. This CDR3 comprises 15 residues. V shed 5 bases, J shed 5 bases, and the junction held 4 bases outside the gene matches. Germline CDR1 reads SEHNR; CDR2 reads FQNEAQ (reference sequence). The chain's CDR3 is CASSPWDRGNEKLFF. For the CDR3, the DNA is TGTGCCAGCAGCCCCTGGGACAGGGGGAATGAAAAACTGTTTTTT. The full variable domain, with the rest looked up from reference TRBV7-9 and TRBJ1-4, is DTGVSQNPRHKITKRGQNVTFRCDPISEHNRLYWYRQTLGQGPEFLTYFQNEAQLEKSRLLSDRFSAERPKGSFSTLEIQRTEQGDSAMYLCASSPWDRGNEKLFFGSGTQLSVL.

The gene calls are TRBV6-2 or TRBV6-3 and TRBJ2-5; TRBD2 matches 8 bases. Germline lookup yields CDR1 MNHEY and CDR2 SVGEGT. V lost 0 bases and J lost 8; bases outside the gene matches: 20. CDR3 size: 19 residues. Written as DNA, the CDR3 is TGTGCCAGCAGTTACTCCACAAGATTTAGCGGGGCGAGATCGGAAACCCAGTACTTC. Protein sequence: CASSYSTRFSGARSETQYF.

This clonotype was observed a handful of times. The chain uses TRBV27 and TRBJ2-7, with D uncertain. This CDR3 is 13 amino acids long. From germline, CDR1 is MNHEY and CDR2 SMNVEV (reference sequence). The V end lost 7 bases, the J end lost 7 bases, and 17 bases lay between the germline ends. CDR3 nucleotides: TGTGCCAGCAACCCTTCGGCCTCCGGGGAGCAGTACTTC. This gives the protein CASNPSASGEQYF.

The chain links TRBV7-6 to TRBJ1-6, with a tentative D call TRBD1 (6 bases). CDR3 length: 15 residues. CDR1 is SGHVS, CDR2 FNYEAQ, per germline. Trimming shortened V by 6 bases and J by 8 bases, and 17 bases separated the two germline ends. For the CDR3, the DNA is TGTGCCAGCAGTCCCGTTGGGGCAGGGGATTCACCCCTCCACTTT. This translates into CASSPVGAGDSPLHF. The complete variable domain, with remaining parts taken from reference TRBV7-6 and TRBJ1-6, reads GAGVSQSPRYKVTKRGQDVALRCDPISGHVSLYWYRQALGQGPEFLTYFNYEAQQDKSGLPNDRFSAERPEGSISTLTIQRTEQRDSAMYRCASSPVGAGDSPLHFGNGTRLTVT.

This chain uses TRBV15 with TRBJ1-2; perhaps TRBD1 as D (6 bases). V was trimmed by 5 bases and J by 4 bases, leaving 14 bases between them. CDR1 is LNHNV and CDR2 is YYDKDF in the germline V gene (reference sequence). CDR3 size: 14 residues. The CDR3 reads CATSEDRTGYGYTF. Here the CDR3 DNA reads TGTGCCACCAGCGAAGACAGGACGGGCTATGGCTACACCTTC.

A few counts support this clonotype. This chain uses TRBV10-3 with TRBJ2-1, with a weak D call TRBD1 (6 bases). The V and J ends lost 7 bases and 6 bases respectively, with 16 bases between them. Looked up from germline, CDR1 is ENHRY and CDR2 is SYGVKD. The CDR3 is 14 amino acids. In DNA, the CDR3 is TGTGCCATCACCAAGGACAGATCAACCAATGAGCAGTTCTTC. Its translation is CAITKDRSTNEQFF.

The gene calls are TRBV19 and TRBJ2-1; D unresolved. In germline, CDR1 is LNHDA, CDR2 SQIVND (reference sequence). V was cut by 1 base and J by 0 bases, with 10 bases left in between. CDR3 length equals 16 residues. CDR3 coding DNA: TGTGCCAGTAGTATAGCACAGCAGAGCTCCTACAATGAGCAGTTCTTC. Translation gives CASSIAQQSSYNEQFF.

This clonotype was counted only a few times. V gene TRBV7-2 combines with J gene TRBJ1-1; 9 bases line up with TRBD1. The CDR3 spans 18 residues. The J segment lost 0 bases and the V segment lost 4 bases, leaving 12 bases of the junction unmatched. Germline V gene data show CDR1 as SGHTA and CDR2 as FQGNSA. The CDR3 DNA follows: TGTGCCAGCAGCTCGTCCGGGACAGGGTATTTACTGAACACTGAAGCTTTCTTT. Translating it yields CASSSSGTGYLLNTEAFF.

This clonotype was counted at least ten times. The CDR3 DNA reads TGTGCCAGCAGCTTAGCGGACAGTGAAGCTTTCTTT. Translating gives CASSLADSEAFF. This sequence joins TRBV7-9 and TRBJ1-1; TRBD1 is a possible D gene (6 bases). V shed 0 bases and J shed 7 bases, with 6 bases lying between them. There are 12 residues in the CDR3. The V gene's germline CDR1 is SEHNR and CDR2 FQNEAQ (reference sequence).

Only a few counts were recorded for this clonotype. The chain couples TRBV7-9 to TRBJ1-5; 7 nucleotides align to TRBD1. This CDR3 has 13 residues. Germline V gene lookup returns CDR1 SEHNR and CDR2 FQNEAQ (reference sequence). The trim removed 6 bases at V and 3 bases at J, leaving 2 bases unmatched. The CDR3 DNA sequence: TGTGCCAGCAGGGGGACAGACAATCAGCCCCAGCATTTT. Its translation is CASRGTDNQPQHF.

The chain couples TRBV7-2 to TRBJ1-1; D is unclear. Germline CDR1 is SGHTA and CDR2 is FQGNSA. V was shortened by 0 bases and J by 1 base, with 12 bases between the two germline ends. There are 16 residues in the CDR3. The CDR3 DNA is TGTGCCAGCAGCTTAGCACCTCGGGCGAAGAACACTGAAGCTTTCTTT. Its translation is CASSLAPRAKNTEAFF.

The chain uses TRBV7-6 and TRBJ2-7, with D possibly being TRBD1 or TRBD2 (5 bases each). The CDR3 sequence is 15 residues long. CDR1 is SGHVS, CDR2 FNYEAQ, per germline. The V gene lost 1 base and the J gene lost 4 bases, with 14 bases spanning the gap. DNA of the CDR3: TGTGCCAGCAGCTTAGATCAGGGCACGGGGTACGAGCAGTACTTC. This gives the protein CASSLDQGTGYEQYF.

This chain connects TRBV7-3 to TRBJ1-1; a weak D match, TRBD1 (5 bases). V gave up 2 bases and J gave up 1 base, with 14 bases separating them. Looked up from germline, CDR1 is SGHTA and CDR2 is FQGTGA. The CDR3 runs to 16 residues. The CDR3 DNA reads as TGTGCCAGCAGCTTACGTGGGGCAGGGAGGAACACTGAAGCTTTCTTT. Its protein product is CASSLRGAGRNTEAFF.

The genes are TRBV6-2 or TRBV6-3 and TRBJ2-5; the match to TRBD2 covers 8 bases. From germline, CDR1 is MNHEY and CDR2 SVGEGT. Unmatched junction bases numbered 3, after V lost 1 base and J lost 2 bases. The CDR3 has 15 amino acids. This chain's CDR3 is CASSYLAGPQETQYF. The DNA of the CDR3 is TGTGCCAGCAGTTACTTAGCGGGGCCTCAAGAGACCCAGTACTTC.